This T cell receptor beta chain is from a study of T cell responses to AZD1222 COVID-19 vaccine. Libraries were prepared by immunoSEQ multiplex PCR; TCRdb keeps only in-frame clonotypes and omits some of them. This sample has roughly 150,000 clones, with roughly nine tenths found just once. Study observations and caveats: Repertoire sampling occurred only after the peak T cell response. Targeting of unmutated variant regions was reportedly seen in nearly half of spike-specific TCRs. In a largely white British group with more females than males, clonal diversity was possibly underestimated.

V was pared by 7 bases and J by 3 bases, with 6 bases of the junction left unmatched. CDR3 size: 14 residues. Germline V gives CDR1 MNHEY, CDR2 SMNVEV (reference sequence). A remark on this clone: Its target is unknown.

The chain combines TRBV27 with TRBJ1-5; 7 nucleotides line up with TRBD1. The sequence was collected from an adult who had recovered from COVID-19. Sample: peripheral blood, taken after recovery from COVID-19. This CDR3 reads CASKTGEDNQPQHF. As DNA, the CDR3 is TGTGCCAGCAAAACAGGGGAGGACAATCAGCCCCAGCATTTT.